The source of this T cell receptor (beta chain) is a study of regulatory T cells in long-lasting Graves disease (dated by TCRdb to the early 2020s). Regarding the research as a whole: To count as having persistent Graves' disease, a patient had to have received antithyroid drug treatment for over 5 years with TSH receptor autoantibodies remaining persistently positive. Peripheral blood TCR sequencing and RNA sequencing compared persistent Graves' disease patients with newly diagnosed Graves' disease patients. The study was registered as a clinical trial and conducted in China. A total of roughly 35 samples underwent TCR sequencing: roughly 13 from persistent and about 20 from newly diagnosed Graves' disease patients. Persistent Graves' disease patients in the clinical cohort had taken antithyroid drugs for about 10.3 years on average. The research as a whole found: Persistent Graves' disease patients showed lower TCR Shannon entropy and fewer highly expanded clones than newly diagnosed patients, suggesting clonal expansion. Patients with persistent disease shared more public clonotypes (around 2,700) than newly diagnosed patients did (more than 900). Only peripheral blood was studied, because thyroid tissue, the primary lesion, was inaccessible. Preferential use of TRBV28, TRBJ1-2 and TRBJ2-5 was observed in persistent disease, whereas TRBV20-1 and TRBJ2-1 were favored in newly diagnosed disease. Sequencing and analysis were restricted to the TCR beta chain. The authors acknowledged the small sample size as a limitation that may reduce accuracy.

The germline V gene specifies MDHEN as CDR1 and SYDVKM as CDR2. Clipping removes 3 bases from V and 8 bases from J, with 10 as the unmatched junction base count. Counted from cysteine to phenylalanine, this CDR3 has 16 amino acids. CDR3 DNA only is kept here, 48 bases in frame from base 1. Receptors were amplified or captured by multiplex PCR. Sequencing instrument: Illumina HiSeq 4000. iRepertoire HTBI primers and Arm-PCR amplification of CDR3 regions were used to construct TCR beta libraries. Before sequencing, the PCR products underwent gel purification. Under the source paper's analysis protocol: Gene usage analysis of CDR3 amino acid clonotypes relied on the roughly 67 TRBV and fewer than 15 TRBJ segments identified across samples. COPE and FqMerger were used to merge the filtered high-quality paired reads into contigs. Contigs were aligned with BLAST to IMGT TRBV, TRBD and TRBJ reference genes, and CDR3 was defined per IMGT. Highly expanded clones were defined as clonotypes with a frequency above 0.1%. Shannon entropy was used to measure repertoire diversity, and the Gini coefficient was used to measure V-J evenness. A clonotype was considered public if more than one individual shared it. TCRdb took the public reads, trimmed them with fastp at Q25, ran MiXCR for clone calling and kept in-frame beta chains. Identical CDR3 protein sequences are pooled into one entry, listed with their most common genes and DNA. The V and J calls shown here were made by TCRdb, not taken from the authors' results. In all, the sample holds about 470,000 distinct CDR3 sequences, and 20% of those were seen once. The biggest ten clones account for 7% to 10% of the sample.

Read against the paper, the sample's time point label means: persistent/refractory GD, antithyroid drugs over 5 years with positive TRAb. For both TCR sequencing and RNA sequencing, RNA was extracted from PBMCs in TRIzol. The diagnosis of Graves' disease followed American Thyroid Association guidelines. Recruitment of patients was carried out at an endocrinology department in Xi'an, China. From each patient, around 9.3 milliliters of peripheral blood was collected into an EDTA anticoagulant tube. Ficoll Paque Plus density gradient separation was used to isolate PBMCs, and no additional T cell sorting was done. RNA quality was checked with an Agilent 2100 Bioanalyzer and agarose gel, and concentration with a NanoDrop 2000. A remark on this clonotype: There is no known antigen for this receptor. Base qualities are not at hand, and no much larger clone is one base apart.

The receptor comes from a female donor with Graves disease. Sample: peripheral blood mononuclear cells (PBMCs), taken when the disease was refractory, from a patient treated with antithyroid drugs. The rearrangement joined TRBV28 to TRBJ2-6, and 7 bases in between align with TRBD1. The CDR3 region reads CASSFPSTGYTNVLTF. The DNA sequence is as follows: TGTGCCAGCAGTTTCCCATCGACAGGGTATACCAACGTCCTGACTTTC.